Listed below are T cell receptor beta chains from one sample, sequenced in a study of T cells in narcolepsy. Profiled with immunoSEQ multiplex PCR; TCRdb holds only in-frame clones, not every one. The sample has tens of thousands of clones; around 87% are singletons. Sequenced input: memory (CD45RA-) CD4+ T cells from blood. The origin of the receptors is a human donor in good health. CDR3s include the opening cysteine and the closing phenylalanine or tryptophan. The order of the fields is J gene, V gene, clone size, D gene, CDR3 DNA, CDR3 protein. A D gene is named only where the DNA matches it firmly. Size values are once, few and many counts, or a class for expanded clones, and some rows have none.

J: TRBJ2-1
V: TRBV15
size: -
D: TRBD2
DNA: TGTGCCACCAGCGGACGCCTTACTAGCGGGCCCAACAATGAGCAGTTCTTC
CDR3: CATSGRLTSGPNNEQFF

J: TRBJ1-3
V: TRBV28
size: -
D: -
DNA: TGTGCCAGCAGAGTGGGGGGGTCTGGAAACACCATATATTTT
CDR3: CASRVGGSGNTIYF

J: TRBJ2-5
V: TRBV20-1
size: -
D: -
DNA: TGCAGTGCCCACTCGGAGGAGACCCAGTACTTC
CDR3: CSAHSEETQYF

J: TRBJ1-4
V: TRBV11-1
size: -
D: TRBD1
DNA: TGTGCCAGCAGCCCCCGGACAGGAACTAATGAAAAACTGTTTTTT
CDR3: CASSPRTGTNEKLFF

J: TRBJ2-7
V: TRBV7-2
size: -
D: -
DNA: TGTGCCAGCAGCTTAGATCACGAGCAGTACTTC
CDR3: CASSLDHEQYF

J: TRBJ2-7
V: TRBV5-1
size: -
D: TRBD1
DNA: TGCGCCAGCAGCTTGACCCGGGACAGACGATACGAGCAGTACTTC
CDR3: CASSLTRDRRYEQYF

J: TRBJ2-3
V: TRBV4-2
size: -
D: -
DNA: TGTGCCAGCGGTAGAGATACGCAGTATTTT
CDR3: CASGRDTQYF

J: TRBJ2-2
V: TRBV7-2
size: -
D: TRBD2
DNA: TGTGCCAGCAGCCCCGGGACTAGCGGGAGAGGGGGCGCCGGGGAGCTGTTTTTT
CDR3: CASSPGTSGRGGAGELFF

J: TRBJ1-2
V: TRBV28
size: -
D: TRBD1
DNA: TGTGCCAGCAACCGAAAGGGACAGATTTTCTATGGCTACACCTTC
CDR3: CASNRKGQIFYGYTF

J: TRBJ1-1
V: TRBV28
size: -
D: -
DNA: TGTGCCAGCAGCCGTAAGGTGATTACTGTGAGGGCTGAAGCTTTCTTT
CDR3: CASSRKVITVRAEAFF

J: TRBJ1-5
V: TRBV15
size: -
D: -
DNA: TGTGCCACCAGCAGAGATGCGGGCGGCAATCAGCCCCAGCATTTT
CDR3: CATSRDAGGNQPQHF

J: TRBJ2-7
V: TRBV6-1
size: -
D: -
DNA: TGTGCCAGCAGTGATAGGTCAGGGCGGCGCGAGCAGTACTTC
CDR3: CASSDRSGRREQYF

J: TRBJ1-4
V: TRBV5-5
size: few
D: -
DNA: TGTGCCAGCAGCTTCTGGGAGCCAAGTGGTGAAAAACTGTTTTTT
CDR3: CASSFWEPSGEKLFF

J: TRBJ2-5
V: TRBV14
size: -
D: TRBD2
DNA: TGTGCCAGCAGCCTTCTAGCGGGGGGGCTAGTAGAGACCCAGTACTTC
CDR3: CASSLLAGGLVETQYF

J: TRBJ2-5
V: TRBV4-1
size: -
D: -
DNA: TGCGCCAGCAGCCTACCGCAAGAGACCCAGTACTTC
CDR3: CASSLPQETQYF

J: TRBJ2-5
V: TRBV20-1
size: -
D: -
DNA: TGCAGTGCTGAGGGATCAGAGACCCAGTACTTC
CDR3: CSAEGSETQYF

J: TRBJ2-3
V: TRBV7-9
size: -
D: -
DNA: TGTGCCAGCAGCTTACTCATTCCTAGCACAGATACGCAGTATTTT
CDR3: CASSLLIPSTDTQYF

J: TRBJ2-5
V: TRBV29-1
size: -
D: TRBD2
DNA: TGCAGCGTTGAATCGTGGACTAGCGGGGGGGCAGAGACCCAGTACTTC
CDR3: CSVESWTSGGAETQYF

J: TRBJ2-7
V: TRBV5-5
size: -
D: -
DNA: TGTGCCAGCAGCTCCCTTCCGCCAAACACACAGGTTTACGAGCAGTACTTC
CDR3: CASSSLPPNTQVYEQYF

J: TRBJ1-2
V: TRBV6-5
size: -
D: TRBD1
DNA: TGTGCCAGCAGTTCCGGGACAGCCAGAGGCTACACCTTC
CDR3: CASSSGTARGYTF